Listed below are T cell receptor beta chains from one sample, sequenced in a study of OX40 agonist ivuxolimab in advanced cancers. Generated by immunoSEQ multiplex PCR, the TCRdb table keeps only in-frame clones and is missing some. Among over 40,000 clones, around 90% were seen once, and the ten largest hold 11% to 15%. The source was CD4+ or CD8+ T cells sorted from blood, collected in a trial of the OX40 agonist ivuxolimab. The receptors originated from an adult with an advanced solid tumor such as melanoma, head and neck, liver or kidney cancer. Both conserved end residues are part of each CDR3. The D gene is left open where the match is weak. The size field is filled for only some rows; it gives once, few, many or a size class.

j_call: TRBJ1-4; clone_size: NA; v_call: TRBV28; d_call: NA; cdr3_nt: TGTGCCAGCAGTTCCAGGGGCCCCAGAAAACTGTTTTTT; cdr3_aa: CASSSRGPRKLFF
j_call: TRBJ2-7; clone_size: NA; v_call: TRBV10-3; d_call: NA; cdr3_nt: TGTGCCATCAGTGAGTCCAGGTCCTACGAGCAGTACTTC; cdr3_aa: CAISESRSYEQYF
j_call: TRBJ2-1; clone_size: NA; v_call: TRBV19; d_call: TRBD1; cdr3_nt: TGTGCCAGTAGGACAGGGCCGAACTACAATGAGCAGTTCTTC; cdr3_aa: CASRTGPNYNEQFF
j_call: TRBJ1-4; clone_size: NA; v_call: TRBV11-2; d_call: TRBD1; cdr3_nt: TGTGCCAGCAGCTTGAGACAGGGGGCTGAAAAACTGTTTTTT; cdr3_aa: CASSLRQGAEKLFF
j_call: TRBJ2-1; clone_size: NA; v_call: TRBV19; d_call: NA; cdr3_nt: TGTGCCAGTAGTATATACTCGGGTGAGCAGTTCTTC; cdr3_aa: CASSIYSGEQFF
j_call: TRBJ2-1; clone_size: NA; v_call: TRBV28; d_call: TRBD1; cdr3_nt: TGTGCCAGCAGTCCCTCGACAGGGGGTGGCGATGAGCAGTTCTTC; cdr3_aa: CASSPSTGGGDEQFF
j_call: TRBJ2-1; clone_size: NA; v_call: TRBV6-5; d_call: NA; cdr3_nt: TGTGCCAGCAGTTACCCTTCGGGGCCGGGGTACAATGAGCAGTTCTTC; cdr3_aa: CASSYPSGPGYNEQFF
j_call: TRBJ2-2; clone_size: once; v_call: TRBV4-2; d_call: NA; cdr3_nt: TGTGCCAGCAGCCAAGGTGAAGGTGAGGGGACCGGGGAGCTGTTTTTT; cdr3_aa: CASSQGEGEGTGELFF
j_call: TRBJ2-7; clone_size: NA; v_call: TRBV7-6; d_call: NA; cdr3_nt: TGTGCCAGCAGCTTAGAGCGGCCGGGCCTGGTGGGGTCCGAGCAGTACTTC; cdr3_aa: CASSLERPGLVGSEQYF
j_call: TRBJ2-7; clone_size: NA; v_call: TRBV5-1; d_call: TRBD2; cdr3_nt: TGCGCCAGCAGCCCGGGGCGGACTAGCGGGGACTACGAGCAGTACTTC; cdr3_aa: CASSPGRTSGDYEQYF
j_call: TRBJ2-7; clone_size: NA; v_call: TRBV5-1; d_call: NA; cdr3_nt: TGCGCCAGCAGCTGGCCAGGGGATGGATACGAGCAGTACTTC; cdr3_aa: CASSWPGDGYEQYF
j_call: TRBJ1-1; clone_size: NA; v_call: TRBV2; d_call: NA; cdr3_nt: TGTGCCAGCAACGGAGGGGTGAGGAACACTGAAGCTTTCTTT; cdr3_aa: CASNGGVRNTEAFF
j_call: TRBJ2-3; clone_size: NA; v_call: TRBV5-1; d_call: NA; cdr3_nt: TGCGCCAGCAGCTTGGCGGCAGTCCTCAGCACAGATACGCAGTATTTT; cdr3_aa: CASSLAAVLSTDTQYF
j_call: TRBJ1-1; clone_size: NA; v_call: TRBV29-1; d_call: TRBD1; cdr3_nt: TGCAGCGTAGAGACAGGGGGGACTGAAGCTTTCTTT; cdr3_aa: CSVETGGTEAFF
j_call: TRBJ2-7; clone_size: NA; v_call: TRBV29-1; d_call: TRBD2; cdr3_nt: TGCAGCGCCGCCGGGACTAGCGGGAGGAACCCCTACGAGCAGTACTTC; cdr3_aa: CSAAGTSGRNPYEQYF
j_call: TRBJ1-5; clone_size: NA; v_call: TRBV2; d_call: NA; cdr3_nt: TGTGCCAGCAGTGGACAAAGCAATCAGCCCCAGCATTTT; cdr3_aa: CASSGQSNQPQHF
j_call: TRBJ1-4; clone_size: NA; v_call: TRBV28; d_call: NA; cdr3_nt: TGTGCCAGCAGTTTATTCGGGGGGGGTTTTGAAAAACTGTTTTTT; cdr3_aa: CASSLFGGGFEKLFF
j_call: TRBJ1-4; clone_size: NA; v_call: TRBV2; d_call: NA; cdr3_nt: TGTGCCAGCATCCGAGGTGCTCTACTTAATGAAAAACTGTTTTTT; cdr3_aa: CASIRGALLNEKLFF
j_call: TRBJ2-7; clone_size: NA; v_call: TRBV6-5; d_call: TRBD1; cdr3_nt: TGTGCCAGCAACAAACAGGGGGCATGGGAGCAGTACTTC; cdr3_aa: CASNKQGAWEQYF
j_call: TRBJ1-1; clone_size: NA; v_call: TRBV7-8; d_call: NA; cdr3_nt: TGTGCCAGCAGCTCATCCCCGGGAGCAACAGGGACTGAAGCTTTCTTT; cdr3_aa: CASSSSPGATGTEAFF
j_call: TRBJ1-1; clone_size: NA; v_call: TRBV28; d_call: NA; cdr3_nt: TGTGCCAGCAGCATCACAGGGAGGCCTGAAGCTTTCTTT; cdr3_aa: CASSITGRPEAFF
j_call: TRBJ2-2; clone_size: NA; v_call: TRBV4-1; d_call: TRBD2; cdr3_nt: TGCGCCAGCAGCCAAGTTTTGGCGGGAGTGAACACCGGGGAGCTGTTTTTT; cdr3_aa: CASSQVLAGVNTGELFF
j_call: TRBJ1-5; clone_size: NA; v_call: TRBV6-6; d_call: TRBD1; cdr3_nt: TGTGCCAGCAGTCCCCGGGACAGGCCTAATCAGCCCCAGCATTTT; cdr3_aa: CASSPRDRPNQPQHF
j_call: TRBJ1-1; clone_size: NA; v_call: TRBV29-1; d_call: NA; cdr3_nt: TGCAGCGTTGTGCAGGGGATCGCTGAAGCTTTCTTT; cdr3_aa: CSVVQGIAEAFF
j_call: TRBJ2-1; clone_size: NA; v_call: TRBV7-3; d_call: NA; cdr3_nt: TGTGCCAGCAGCCGGTGGGAGGGGGCCAGCTACAATGAGCAGTTCTTC; cdr3_aa: CASSRWEGASYNEQFF
j_call: TRBJ2-7; clone_size: NA; v_call: TRBV10-2; d_call: TRBD1; cdr3_nt: TGCGCCAGCAGTGAGGGGACAGGGGGCCGGGAGCAGTACTTC; cdr3_aa: CASSEGTGGREQYF
j_call: TRBJ2-2; clone_size: NA; v_call: TRBV5-5; d_call: NA; cdr3_nt: TGTGCCAGCAGCTTTCTCTCCGGGGACACCGGGGAGCTGTTTTTT; cdr3_aa: CASSFLSGDTGELFF
j_call: TRBJ1-5; clone_size: NA; v_call: TRBV18; d_call: TRBD1; cdr3_nt: TGTGCCAGCTCACCTTACAGGGGAGATGGCAATCAGCCCCAGCATTTT; cdr3_aa: CASSPYRGDGNQPQHF
j_call: TRBJ1-5; clone_size: NA; v_call: TRBV10-3; d_call: NA; cdr3_nt: TGTGCCATCCATCCAGGGTCCTTCAATCAGCCCCAGCATTTT; cdr3_aa: CAIHPGSFNQPQHF
j_call: TRBJ1-1; clone_size: NA; v_call: TRBV18; d_call: NA; cdr3_nt: TGTGCCAGCTCCCTGAATATGCTAGAGGACACTGAAGCTTTCTTT; cdr3_aa: CASSLNMLEDTEAFF
j_call: TRBJ2-7; clone_size: NA; v_call: TRBV28; d_call: NA; cdr3_nt: TGTGCCAGCAGTTCTGTCTCCTACGAGCAGTACTTC; cdr3_aa: CASSSVSYEQYF
j_call: TRBJ2-1; clone_size: NA; v_call: TRBV28; d_call: NA; cdr3_nt: TGTGCCAGCAGTTTATTTGGGGCTGGCAGACACTCCTACAATGAGCAGTTCTTC; cdr3_aa: CASSLFGAGRHSYNEQFF
j_call: TRBJ2-7; clone_size: NA; v_call: TRBV30; d_call: NA; cdr3_nt: TGTGCCTGGGGATCCCCCCACGAGCAGTACTTC; cdr3_aa: CAWGSPHEQYF
j_call: TRBJ2-1; clone_size: NA; v_call: TRBV4-1; d_call: TRBD2; cdr3_nt: TGCGCCAGCAGCCCGGGACTAACGGGAGCTAATGAGCAGTTCTTC; cdr3_aa: CASSPGLTGANEQFF
j_call: TRBJ2-3; clone_size: NA; v_call: TRBV5-6; d_call: NA; cdr3_nt: TGTGCCAGCAGCTTGCTTGGGCGAGGGGACTTCGGGACGCAGTATTTT; cdr3_aa: CASSLLGRGDFGTQYF
j_call: TRBJ2-5; clone_size: NA; v_call: TRBV5-8; d_call: NA; cdr3_nt: TGTGCCAGCAGCTTCAGGCCCACCGGGCCAGCGACCCAGTACTTC; cdr3_aa: CASSFRPTGPATQYF
j_call: TRBJ2-3; clone_size: NA; v_call: TRBV19; d_call: TRBD2; cdr3_nt: TGTGCCAGTAGTATGTTCGGTGTGGGACTAGCGGGAGGAACGGATACGCAGTATTTT; cdr3_aa: CASSMFGVGLAGGTDTQYF
j_call: TRBJ1-2; clone_size: NA; v_call: TRBV7-9; d_call: NA; cdr3_nt: TGTGCCAGCAGCTTATCAGGCAGGGGAGCCTATGGCTACACCTTC; cdr3_aa: CASSLSGRGAYGYTF
j_call: TRBJ1-6; clone_size: NA; v_call: TRBV2; d_call: NA; cdr3_nt: TGTGCCAGCAGAACGCAGGGGACCCACTCACCCCTCCACTTT; cdr3_aa: CASRTQGTHSPLHF
j_call: TRBJ2-3; clone_size: NA; v_call: TRBV7-9; d_call: TRBD1; cdr3_nt: TGTGCCAGCAGCTTAGCCATACAGGGGAGCACAGATACGCAGTATTTT; cdr3_aa: CASSLAIQGSTDTQYF
j_call: TRBJ2-1; clone_size: NA; v_call: TRBV14; d_call: TRBD1; cdr3_nt: TGTGCCAGCAGCCAATCTGGACAGGGCAATGAGCAGTTCTTC; cdr3_aa: CASSQSGQGNEQFF
j_call: TRBJ2-7; clone_size: NA; v_call: TRBV28; d_call: NA; cdr3_nt: TGTGCCAGCAGTTTACGGGGAGGCTCCTACGAGCAGTACTTC; cdr3_aa: CASSLRGGSYEQYF
j_call: TRBJ1-4; clone_size: once; v_call: TRBV28; d_call: TRBD1; cdr3_nt: TGTGCCAGCAGCAGCTCAGACAGGGGGCCTTTGAGAGGAAAACTGTTTTTT; cdr3_aa: CASSSSDRGPLRGKLFF
j_call: TRBJ2-7; clone_size: NA; v_call: TRBV5-6; d_call: TRBD2; cdr3_nt: TGTGCCAGCAGCTACCTAGCGGGAGGGCCGGGGGAGCAGTACTTC; cdr3_aa: CASSYLAGGPGEQYF
j_call: TRBJ1-5; clone_size: NA; v_call: TRBV28; d_call: NA; cdr3_nt: TGTGCCAGCGGCGGGAGCATCGCTAGAAATCAGCCCCAGCATTTT; cdr3_aa: CASGGSIARNQPQHF
j_call: TRBJ2-5; clone_size: NA; v_call: TRBV11-1; d_call: TRBD1; cdr3_nt: TGTGCCAGCAGCTTAGCGGACAGGGGGCTAGGAGAGACCCAGTACTTC; cdr3_aa: CASSLADRGLGETQYF
j_call: TRBJ2-1; clone_size: NA; v_call: TRBV7-9; d_call: NA; cdr3_nt: TGTGCCAGCAGCTCCGGGACCTACTACAATGAGCAGTTCTTC; cdr3_aa: CASSSGTYYNEQFF
j_call: TRBJ2-1; clone_size: NA; v_call: TRBV9; d_call: NA; cdr3_nt: TGTGCCAGCAGCGCCCCCAGTCGCCACAATGAGCAGTTCTTC; cdr3_aa: CASSAPSRHNEQFF
j_call: TRBJ1-5; clone_size: NA; v_call: TRBV27; d_call: TRBD1; cdr3_nt: TGTGCCAGCAGTCCTAGGACAGGGGGGAATAGCAATCAGCCCCAGCATTTT; cdr3_aa: CASSPRTGGNSNQPQHF
j_call: TRBJ1-2; clone_size: NA; v_call: TRBV28; d_call: TRBD1; cdr3_nt: TGTGCCAGCAGTCGGGACAGGGGGTATGGCTACACCTTC; cdr3_aa: CASSRDRGYGYTF
j_call: TRBJ1-1; clone_size: NA; v_call: TRBV2; d_call: NA; cdr3_nt: TGTGCCAGCATCAACCAGGGCATTGGGACTGAAGCTTTCTTT; cdr3_aa: CASINQGIGTEAFF
j_call: TRBJ1-1; clone_size: NA; v_call: TRBV28; d_call: NA; cdr3_nt: TGTGCCAGCAGTTCCATCAGAGCTTTCTTT; cdr3_aa: CASSSIRAFF
j_call: TRBJ2-2; clone_size: NA; v_call: TRBV5-6; d_call: TRBD1; cdr3_nt: TGTGCCAGCAGAGACCGGGACAGGGGGAACACCGGGGAGCTGTTTTTT; cdr3_aa: CASRDRDRGNTGELFF
j_call: TRBJ2-1; clone_size: NA; v_call: TRBV7-8; d_call: TRBD2; cdr3_nt: TGTGCCAGCAGCTTAGACGGGACTAGCGCCGCTGAGCAGTTCTTC; cdr3_aa: CASSLDGTSAAEQFF
j_call: TRBJ2-1; clone_size: NA; v_call: TRBV15; d_call: NA; cdr3_nt: TGTGCCACCAGCAGAGTCTCCGGGGACTCCTACAATGAGCAGTTCTTC; cdr3_aa: CATSRVSGDSYNEQFF
j_call: TRBJ2-5; clone_size: NA; v_call: TRBV5-8; d_call: NA; cdr3_nt: TGTGCCAGCACCCCCGGCAAGACGGCCCTCACAGAGACCCAGTACTTC; cdr3_aa: CASTPGKTALTETQYF
j_call: TRBJ1-2; clone_size: NA; v_call: TRBV5-1; d_call: NA; cdr3_nt: TGCGCCAGCAGCTTGGAATCGGGGGGCGCAAGGTATGGCTACACCTTC; cdr3_aa: CASSLESGGARYGYTF
j_call: TRBJ2-1; clone_size: NA; v_call: TRBV18; d_call: TRBD2; cdr3_nt: TGTGCCAGCTCACCACCGTGGCTAGCGGGGGAGAATGAGCAGTTCTTC; cdr3_aa: CASSPPWLAGENEQFF